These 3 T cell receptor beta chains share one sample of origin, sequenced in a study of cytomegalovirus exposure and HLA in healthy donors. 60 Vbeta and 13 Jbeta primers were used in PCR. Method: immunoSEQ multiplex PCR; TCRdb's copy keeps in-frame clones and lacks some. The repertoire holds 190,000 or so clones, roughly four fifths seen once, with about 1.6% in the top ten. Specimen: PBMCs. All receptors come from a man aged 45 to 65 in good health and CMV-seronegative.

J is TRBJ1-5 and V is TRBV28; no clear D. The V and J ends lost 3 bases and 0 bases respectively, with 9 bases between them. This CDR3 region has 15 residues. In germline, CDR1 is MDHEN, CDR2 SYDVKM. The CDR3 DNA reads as TGTGCCAGCAGTTTTTCGGGAGGTAGCAATCAGCCCCAGCATTTT. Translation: CASSFSGGSNQPQHF. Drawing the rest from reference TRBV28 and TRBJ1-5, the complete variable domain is DVKVTQSSRYLVKRTGEKVFLECVQDMDHENMFWYRQDPGLGLRLIYFSYDVKMKEKGDIPEGYSVSREKKERFSLILESASTNQTSMYLCASSFSGGSNQPQHFGDGTRLSIL.

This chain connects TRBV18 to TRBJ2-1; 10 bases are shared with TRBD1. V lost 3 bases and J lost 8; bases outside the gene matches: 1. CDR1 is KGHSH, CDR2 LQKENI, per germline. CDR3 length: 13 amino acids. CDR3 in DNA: TGTGCCAGCTCACCCGGGACAGGGGATGAGCAGTTCTTC. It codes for CASSPGTGDEQFF.

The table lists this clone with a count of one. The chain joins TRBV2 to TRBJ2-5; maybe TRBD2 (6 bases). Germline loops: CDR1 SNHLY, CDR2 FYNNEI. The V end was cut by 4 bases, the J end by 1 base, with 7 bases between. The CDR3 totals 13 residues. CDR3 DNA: TGTGCCAGCAGTGGTAGCGGCCAAGAGACCCAGTACTTC. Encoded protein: CASSGSGQETQYF.